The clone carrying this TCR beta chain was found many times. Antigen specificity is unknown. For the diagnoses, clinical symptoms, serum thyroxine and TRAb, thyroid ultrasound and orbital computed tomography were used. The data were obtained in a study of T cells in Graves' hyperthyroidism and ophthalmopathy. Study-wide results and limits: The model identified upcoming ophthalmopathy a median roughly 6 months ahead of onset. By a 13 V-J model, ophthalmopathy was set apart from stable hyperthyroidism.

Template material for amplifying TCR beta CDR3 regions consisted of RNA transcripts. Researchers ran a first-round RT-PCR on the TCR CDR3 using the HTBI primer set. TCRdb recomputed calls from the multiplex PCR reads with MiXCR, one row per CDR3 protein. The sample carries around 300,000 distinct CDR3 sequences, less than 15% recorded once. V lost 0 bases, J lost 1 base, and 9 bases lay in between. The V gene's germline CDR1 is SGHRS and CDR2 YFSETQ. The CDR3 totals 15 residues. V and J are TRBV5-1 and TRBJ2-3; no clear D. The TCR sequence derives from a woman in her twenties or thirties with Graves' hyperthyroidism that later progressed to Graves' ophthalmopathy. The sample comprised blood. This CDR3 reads CASSLDGFGTDTQYF. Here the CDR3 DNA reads TGCGCCAGCAGCTTGGACGGGTTTGGCACAGATACGCAGTATTTT. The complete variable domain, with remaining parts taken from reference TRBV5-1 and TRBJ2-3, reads KAGVTQTPRYLIKTRGQQVTLSCSPISGHRSVSWYQQTPGQGLQFLFEYFSETQRNKGNFPGRFSGRQFSNSRSEMNVSTLELGDSALYLCASSLDGFGTDTQYFGPGTRLTVL.